This T cell receptor beta chain was profiled in a study of blood T cell repertoires in COVID-19. Background on the study: Sample material is recorded as cDNA or gDNA derived from T cells, B-cell-depleted T cells, or PBMCs.

Sequencing used immunoSEQ multiplex PCR; TCRdb keeps in-frame clones, though not all of them. The table shows about 120,000 clones, with about 87% occurring only once. Material for sequencing was peripheral blood. The source is a woman aged 45-65 years with acute or convalescent COVID-19.

This CDR3 reads CASSLPGQMNTEAFF. DNA for the CDR3: TGCGCCAGCAGCTTACCGGGACAGATGAACACTGAAGCTTTCTTT. This chain joins TRBV5-1 and TRBJ1-1; 7 bases are shared with TRBD1. The CDR3 has 15 amino acids. CDR1 is SGHRS, CDR2 YFSETQ, per germline. The V gene end was trimmed by 2 bases and the J gene end by 0 bases; junction bases not matched to a gene: 4.